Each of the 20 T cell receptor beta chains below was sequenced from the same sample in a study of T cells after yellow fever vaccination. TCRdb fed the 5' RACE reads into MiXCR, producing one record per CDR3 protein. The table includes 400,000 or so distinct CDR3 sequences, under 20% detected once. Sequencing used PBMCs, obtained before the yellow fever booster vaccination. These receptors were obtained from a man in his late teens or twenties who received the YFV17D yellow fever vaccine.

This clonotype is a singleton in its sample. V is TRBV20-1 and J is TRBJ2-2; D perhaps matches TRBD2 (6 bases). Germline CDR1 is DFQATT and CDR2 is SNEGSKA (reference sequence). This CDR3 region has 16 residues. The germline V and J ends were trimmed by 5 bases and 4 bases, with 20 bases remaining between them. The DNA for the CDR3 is TGCAGTGCTCCCAAGTACGGGGCGCGGGGCACCGGGGAGCTGTTTTTT. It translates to CSAPKYGARGTGELFF.

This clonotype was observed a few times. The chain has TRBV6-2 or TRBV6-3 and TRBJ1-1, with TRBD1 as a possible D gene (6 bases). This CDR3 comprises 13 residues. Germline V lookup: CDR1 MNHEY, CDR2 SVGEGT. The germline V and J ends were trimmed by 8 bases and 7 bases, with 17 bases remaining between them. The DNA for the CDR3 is TGTGCCAGCCGGCCTCAGGGGCGATATGAAGCTTTCTTT. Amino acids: CASRPQGRYEAFF.

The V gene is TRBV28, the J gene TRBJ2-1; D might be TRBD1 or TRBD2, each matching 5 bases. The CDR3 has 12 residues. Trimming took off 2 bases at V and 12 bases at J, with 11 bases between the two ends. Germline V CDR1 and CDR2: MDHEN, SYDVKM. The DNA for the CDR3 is TGTGCCAGCAGTTTAACAGGCGAGGGGCAGTTCTTC. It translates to CASSLTGEGQFF. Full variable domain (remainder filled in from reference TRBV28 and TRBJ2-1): DVKVTQSSRYLVKRTGEKVFLECVQDMDHENMFWYRQDPGLGLRLIYFSYDVKMKEKGDIPEGYSVSREKKERFSLILESASTNQTSMYLCASSLTGEGQFFGPGTRLTVL.

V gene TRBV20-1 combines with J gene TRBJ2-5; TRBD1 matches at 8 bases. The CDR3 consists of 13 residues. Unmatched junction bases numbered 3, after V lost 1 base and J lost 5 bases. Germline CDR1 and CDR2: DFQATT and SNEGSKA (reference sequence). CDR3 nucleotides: TGCAGTGCTAGAGGGACAGGGAAGGAGACCCAGTACTTC. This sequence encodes CSARGTGKETQYF.

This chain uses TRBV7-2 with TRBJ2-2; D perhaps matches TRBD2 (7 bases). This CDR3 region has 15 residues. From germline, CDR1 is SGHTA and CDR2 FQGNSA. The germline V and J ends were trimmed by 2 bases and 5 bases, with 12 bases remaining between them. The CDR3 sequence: CASSLYGGATGELFF. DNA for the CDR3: TGTGCCAGCAGCTTATATGGGGGGGCGACCGGGGAGCTGTTTTTT.

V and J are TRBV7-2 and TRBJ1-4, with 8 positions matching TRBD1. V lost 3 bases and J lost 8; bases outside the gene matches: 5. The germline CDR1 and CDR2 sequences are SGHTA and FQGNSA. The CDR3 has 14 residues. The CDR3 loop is CASSFRQGREKLFF. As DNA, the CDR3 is TGTGCCAGCAGCTTCAGACAGGGGAGGGAAAAACTGTTTTTT.

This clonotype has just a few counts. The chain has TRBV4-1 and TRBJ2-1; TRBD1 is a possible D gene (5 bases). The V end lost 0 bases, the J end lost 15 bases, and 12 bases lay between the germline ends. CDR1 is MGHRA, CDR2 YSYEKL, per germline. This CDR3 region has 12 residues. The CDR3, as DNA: TGCGCCAGCAGCCAAGATCTGCAGGGTCCGTTCTTC. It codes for CASSQDLQGPFF.

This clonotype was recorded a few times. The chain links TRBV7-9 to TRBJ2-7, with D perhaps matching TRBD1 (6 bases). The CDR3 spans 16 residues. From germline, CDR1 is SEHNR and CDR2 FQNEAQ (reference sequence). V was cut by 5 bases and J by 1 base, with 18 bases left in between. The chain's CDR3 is CASSRASGQASYEQYF. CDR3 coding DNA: TGTGCCAGCAGCAGAGCCTCGGGACAAGCTTCCTACGAGCAGTACTTC.

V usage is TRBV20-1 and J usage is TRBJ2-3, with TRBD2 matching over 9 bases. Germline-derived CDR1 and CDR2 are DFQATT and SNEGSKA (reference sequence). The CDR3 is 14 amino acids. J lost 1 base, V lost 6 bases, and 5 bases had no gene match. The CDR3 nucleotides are TGCAGTGCCAGCGGGGGGACACGCACAGATACGCAGTATTTT. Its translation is CSASGGTRTDTQYF.

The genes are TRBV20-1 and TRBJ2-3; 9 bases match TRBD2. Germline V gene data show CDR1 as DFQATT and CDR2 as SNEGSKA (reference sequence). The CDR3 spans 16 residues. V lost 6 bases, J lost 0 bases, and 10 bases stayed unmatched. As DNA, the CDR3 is TGCAGTGCCGGGGGACCAGCGGGGGGAAGCACAGATACGCAGTATTTT. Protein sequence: CSAGGPAGGSTDTQYF.

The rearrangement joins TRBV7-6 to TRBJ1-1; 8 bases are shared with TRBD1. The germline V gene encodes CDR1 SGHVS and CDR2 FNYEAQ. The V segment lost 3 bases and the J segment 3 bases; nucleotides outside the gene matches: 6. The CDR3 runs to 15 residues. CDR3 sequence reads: CASSLITGGDTEAFF. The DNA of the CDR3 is TGTGCCAGCAGCTTGATCACAGGGGGTGACACTGAAGCTTTCTTT.

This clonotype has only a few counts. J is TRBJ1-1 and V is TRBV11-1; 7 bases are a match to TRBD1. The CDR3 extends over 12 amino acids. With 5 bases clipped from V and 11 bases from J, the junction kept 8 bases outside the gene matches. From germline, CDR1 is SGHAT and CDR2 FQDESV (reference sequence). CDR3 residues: CASSPDRDGAFF. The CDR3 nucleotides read TGTGCCAGCAGCCCAGACAGGGATGGCGCTTTCTTT.

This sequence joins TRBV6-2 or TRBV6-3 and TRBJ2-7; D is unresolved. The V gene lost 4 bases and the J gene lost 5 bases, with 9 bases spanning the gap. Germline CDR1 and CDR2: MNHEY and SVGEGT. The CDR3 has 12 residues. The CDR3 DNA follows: TGTGCCAGCAGTTCGGGCAACCACGAGCAGTACTTC. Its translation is CASSSGNHEQYF.

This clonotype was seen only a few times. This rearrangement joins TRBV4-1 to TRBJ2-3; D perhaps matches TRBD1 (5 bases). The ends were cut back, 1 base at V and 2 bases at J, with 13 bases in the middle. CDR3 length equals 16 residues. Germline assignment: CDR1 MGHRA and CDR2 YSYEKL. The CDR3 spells CASSQGRGRVTDTQYF. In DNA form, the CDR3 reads TGCGCCAGCAGCCAAGGAAGGGGTAGGGTCACAGATACGCAGTATTTT.

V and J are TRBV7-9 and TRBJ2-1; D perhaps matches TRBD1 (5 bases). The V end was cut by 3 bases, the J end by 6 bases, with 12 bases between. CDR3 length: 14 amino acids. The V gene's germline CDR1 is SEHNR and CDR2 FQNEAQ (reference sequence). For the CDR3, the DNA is TGTGCCAGCAGCTTCTCGGGCAGGGTCAATGAGCAGTTCTTC. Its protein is CASSFSGRVNEQFF.

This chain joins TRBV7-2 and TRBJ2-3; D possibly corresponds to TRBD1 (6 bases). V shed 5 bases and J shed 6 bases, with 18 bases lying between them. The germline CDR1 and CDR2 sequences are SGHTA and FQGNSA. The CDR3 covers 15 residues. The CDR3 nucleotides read TGTGCCAGCAGCCATGGCCCTCAGGGGAAGGATACGCAGTATTTT. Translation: CASSHGPQGKDTQYF.

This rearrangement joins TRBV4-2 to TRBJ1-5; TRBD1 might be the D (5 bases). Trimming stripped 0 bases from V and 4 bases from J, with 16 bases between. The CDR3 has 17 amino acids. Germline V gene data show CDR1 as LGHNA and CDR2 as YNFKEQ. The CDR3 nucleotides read TGTGCCAGCAGCCAAGATTGGGCAGGGCAGAAAAATCAGCCCCAGCATTTT. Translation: CASSQDWAGQKNQPQHF.

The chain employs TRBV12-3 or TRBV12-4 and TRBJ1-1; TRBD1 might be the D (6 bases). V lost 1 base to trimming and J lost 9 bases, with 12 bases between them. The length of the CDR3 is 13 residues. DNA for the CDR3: TGTGCCAGCAGTTTAGTAGGGGGGGAGAAAGCTTTCTTT. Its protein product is CASSLVGGEKAFF.

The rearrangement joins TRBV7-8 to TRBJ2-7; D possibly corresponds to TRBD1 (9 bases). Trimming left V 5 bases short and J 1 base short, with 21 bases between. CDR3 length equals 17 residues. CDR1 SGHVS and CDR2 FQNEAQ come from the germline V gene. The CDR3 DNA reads TGTGCCAGCAGCGCGGGGGGAACAGGGGGCATATCCTACGAGCAGTACGTC. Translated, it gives CASSAGGTGGISYEQYV.

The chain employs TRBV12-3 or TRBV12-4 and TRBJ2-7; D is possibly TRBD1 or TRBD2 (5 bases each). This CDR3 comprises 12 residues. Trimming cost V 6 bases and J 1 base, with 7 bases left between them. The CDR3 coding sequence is TGTGCCAGCAGATGGGGGTCCTACGAGCAGTACTTC. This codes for CASRWGSYEQYF.